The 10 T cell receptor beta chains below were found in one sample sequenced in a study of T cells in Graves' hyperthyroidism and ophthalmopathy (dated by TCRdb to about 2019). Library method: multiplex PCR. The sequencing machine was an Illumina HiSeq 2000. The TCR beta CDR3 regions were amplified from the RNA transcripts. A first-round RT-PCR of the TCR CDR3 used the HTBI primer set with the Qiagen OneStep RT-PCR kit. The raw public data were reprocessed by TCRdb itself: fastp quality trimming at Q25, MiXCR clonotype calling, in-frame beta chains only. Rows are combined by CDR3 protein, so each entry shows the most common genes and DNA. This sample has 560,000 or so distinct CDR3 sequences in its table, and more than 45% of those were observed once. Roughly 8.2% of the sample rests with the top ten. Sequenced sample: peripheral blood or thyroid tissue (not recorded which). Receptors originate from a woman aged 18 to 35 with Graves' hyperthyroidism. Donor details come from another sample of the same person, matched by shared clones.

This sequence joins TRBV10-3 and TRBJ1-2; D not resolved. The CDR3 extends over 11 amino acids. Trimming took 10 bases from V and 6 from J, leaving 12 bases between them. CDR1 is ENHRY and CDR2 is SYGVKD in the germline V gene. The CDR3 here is CATGGGNGYTF. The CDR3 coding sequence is TGTGCCACCGGAGGAGGGAATGGCTACACCTTC.

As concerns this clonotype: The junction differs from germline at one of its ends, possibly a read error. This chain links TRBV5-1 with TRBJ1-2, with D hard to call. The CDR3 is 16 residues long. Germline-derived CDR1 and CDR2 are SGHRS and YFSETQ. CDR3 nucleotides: TGCGCCAGCGGCTTCGCGGCCCTTTCGGACGGCTATGGCTACACCTTC. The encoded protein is CASGFAALSDGYGYTF.

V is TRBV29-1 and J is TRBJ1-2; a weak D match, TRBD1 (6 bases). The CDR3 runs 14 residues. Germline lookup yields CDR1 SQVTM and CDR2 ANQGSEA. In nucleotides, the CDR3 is TGCAGTGCTAGGCCACAGGGATTGAACTATGGCTACACCTTC. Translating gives CSARPQGLNYGYTF.

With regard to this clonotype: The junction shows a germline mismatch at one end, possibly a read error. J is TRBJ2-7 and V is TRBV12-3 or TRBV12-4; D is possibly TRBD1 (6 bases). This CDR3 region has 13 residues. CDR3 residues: CASSKSQGYGQYF. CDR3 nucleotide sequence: TGTGCCAGCAGTAAAAGTCAGGGGTACGGGCAGTACTTC.

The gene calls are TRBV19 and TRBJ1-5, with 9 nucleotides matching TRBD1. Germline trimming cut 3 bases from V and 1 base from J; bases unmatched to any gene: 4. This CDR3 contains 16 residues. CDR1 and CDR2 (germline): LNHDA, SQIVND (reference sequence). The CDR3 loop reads CASSIFDRGSNQPQHF. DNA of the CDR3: TGTGCCAGTAGTATCTTCGACAGGGGGAGCAATCAGCCCCAGCATTTT.

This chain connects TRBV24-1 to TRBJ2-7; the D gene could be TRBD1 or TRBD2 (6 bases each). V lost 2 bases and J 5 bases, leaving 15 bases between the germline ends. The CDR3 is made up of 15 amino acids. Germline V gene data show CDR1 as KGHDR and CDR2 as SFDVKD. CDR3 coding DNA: TGTGCCACCAGTGATTCCTACCGAGGGGGGAACGAGCAGTACTTC. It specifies CATSDSYRGGNEQYF.

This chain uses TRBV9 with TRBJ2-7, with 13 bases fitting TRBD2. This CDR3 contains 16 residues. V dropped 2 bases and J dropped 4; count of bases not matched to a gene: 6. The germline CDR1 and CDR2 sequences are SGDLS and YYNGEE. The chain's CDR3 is CASSVGLAGVGYEQYF. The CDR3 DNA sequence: TGTGCCAGCAGCGTCGGACTAGCGGGAGTTGGGTACGAGCAGTACTTC. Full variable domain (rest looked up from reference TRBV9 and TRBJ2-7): DSGVTQTPKHLITATGQRVTLRCSPRSGDLSVYWYQQSLDQGLQFLIQYYNGEERAKGNILERFSAQQFPDLHSELNLSSLELGDSALYFCASSVGLAGVGYEQYFGPGTRLTVT.

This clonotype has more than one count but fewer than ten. The CDR3 protein is CASSEPTPTEAFF. In nucleotides, the CDR3 is TGTGCCAGCAGTGAACCGACTCCTACTGAAGCTTTCTTT. The J gene is TRBJ1-1, the V gene TRBV2; D uncertain. The CDR3 is made up of 13 amino acids. Trimming left V 2 bases short and J 5 bases short, with 9 bases between. CDR1 and CDR2 from the germline V gene are SNHLY and FYNNEI.

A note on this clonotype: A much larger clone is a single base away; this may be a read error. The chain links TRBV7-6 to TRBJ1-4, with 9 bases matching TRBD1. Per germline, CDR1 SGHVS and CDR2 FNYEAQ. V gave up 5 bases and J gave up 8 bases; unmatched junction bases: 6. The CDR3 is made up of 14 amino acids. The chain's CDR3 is CASSQTGTGEKLFF. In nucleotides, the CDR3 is TGTGCCAGCAGCCAGACAGGGACAGGGGAAAAACTGTTTTTT.

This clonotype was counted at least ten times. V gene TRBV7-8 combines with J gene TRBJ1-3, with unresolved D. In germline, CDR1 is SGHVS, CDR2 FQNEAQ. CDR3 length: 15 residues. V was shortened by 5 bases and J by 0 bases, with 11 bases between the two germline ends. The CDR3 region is CASSGGRYSGNTIYF. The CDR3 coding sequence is TGTGCCAGCAGCGGCGGACGGTACTCTGGAAACACCATATATTTT.